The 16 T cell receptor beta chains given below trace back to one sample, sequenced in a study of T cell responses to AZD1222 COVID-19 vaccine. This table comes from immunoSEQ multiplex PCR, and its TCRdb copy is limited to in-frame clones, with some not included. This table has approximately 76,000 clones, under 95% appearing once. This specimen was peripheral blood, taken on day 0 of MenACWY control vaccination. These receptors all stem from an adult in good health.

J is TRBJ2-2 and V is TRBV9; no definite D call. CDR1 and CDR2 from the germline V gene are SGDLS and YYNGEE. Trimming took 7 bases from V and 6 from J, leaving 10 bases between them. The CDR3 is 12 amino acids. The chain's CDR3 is CASLGSSGELFF. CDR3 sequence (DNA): TGTGCCAGCTTGGGGTCTTCCGGGGAGCTGTTTTTT. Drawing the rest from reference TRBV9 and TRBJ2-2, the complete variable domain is DSGVTQTPKHLITATGQRVTLRCSPRSGDLSVYWYQQSLDQGLQFLIQYYNGEERAKGNILERFSAQQFPDLHSELNLSSLELGDSALYFCASLGSSGELFFGEGSRLTVL.

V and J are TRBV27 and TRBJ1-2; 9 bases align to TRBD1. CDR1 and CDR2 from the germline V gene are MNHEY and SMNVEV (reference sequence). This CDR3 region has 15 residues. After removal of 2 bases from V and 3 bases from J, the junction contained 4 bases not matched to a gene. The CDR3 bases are TGTGCCAGCAGTTTAGGGACAGGGCAGGACTATGGCTACACCTTC. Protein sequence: CASSLGTGQDYGYTF.

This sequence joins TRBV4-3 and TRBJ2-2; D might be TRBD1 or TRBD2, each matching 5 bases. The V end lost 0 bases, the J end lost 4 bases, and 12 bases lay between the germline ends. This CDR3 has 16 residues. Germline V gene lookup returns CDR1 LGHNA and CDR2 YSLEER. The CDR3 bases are TGCGCCAGCAGCCAAGAAGGGGAGTTCGTCACCGGGGAGCTGTTTTTT. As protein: CASSQEGEFVTGELFF.

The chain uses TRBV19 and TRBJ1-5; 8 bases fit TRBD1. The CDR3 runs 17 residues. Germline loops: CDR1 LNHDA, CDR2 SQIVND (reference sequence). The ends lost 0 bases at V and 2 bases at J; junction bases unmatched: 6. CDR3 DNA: TGTGCCAGTAGTATAGATCACAGGGGGTTCCGCAATCAGCCCCAGCATTTT. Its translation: CASSIDHRGFRNQPQHF.

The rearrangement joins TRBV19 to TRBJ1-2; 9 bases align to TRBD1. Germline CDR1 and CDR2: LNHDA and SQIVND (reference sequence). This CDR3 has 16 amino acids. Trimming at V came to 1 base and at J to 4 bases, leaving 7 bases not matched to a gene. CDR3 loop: CASSIGLTGGSYGYTF. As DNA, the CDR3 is TGTGCCAGTAGTATAGGGCTCACAGGGGGCAGCTATGGCTACACCTTC.

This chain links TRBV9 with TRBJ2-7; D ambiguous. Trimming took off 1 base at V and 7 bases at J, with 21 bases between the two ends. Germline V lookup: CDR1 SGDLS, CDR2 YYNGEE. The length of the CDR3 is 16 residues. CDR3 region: CASSVLGRAPLREQYF. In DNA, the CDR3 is TGTGCCAGCAGCGTACTCGGCCGGGCCCCCCTGAGGGAGCAGTACTTC.

The CDR3 region is CASSSRVGEAFF. As DNA, the CDR3 is TGTGCCAGCAGTTCCCGGGTAGGGGAAGCTTTCTTT. The chain is built from TRBV12-3 or TRBV12-4 and TRBJ1-1; D call uncertain. The CDR3 contains 12 residues. The V end lost 4 bases, the J end lost 8 bases, and 11 bases lay between the germline ends.

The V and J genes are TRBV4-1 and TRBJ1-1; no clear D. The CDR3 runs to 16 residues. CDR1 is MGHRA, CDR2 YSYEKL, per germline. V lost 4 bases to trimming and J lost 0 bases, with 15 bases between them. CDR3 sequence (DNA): TGCGCCAGCAGCCCACTACGCGGAGAACTGAACACTGAAGCTTTCTTT. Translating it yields CASSPLRGELNTEAFF.

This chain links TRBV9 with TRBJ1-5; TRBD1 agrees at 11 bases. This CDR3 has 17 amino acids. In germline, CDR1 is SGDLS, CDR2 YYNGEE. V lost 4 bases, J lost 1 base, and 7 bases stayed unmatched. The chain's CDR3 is CASSSGTGGTSNQPQHF. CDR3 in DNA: TGTGCCAGCAGCTCCGGGACAGGGGGGACAAGCAATCAGCCCCAGCATTTT.

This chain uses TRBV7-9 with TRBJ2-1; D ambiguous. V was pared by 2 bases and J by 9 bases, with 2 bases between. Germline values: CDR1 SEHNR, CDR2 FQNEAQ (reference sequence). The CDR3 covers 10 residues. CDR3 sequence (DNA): TGTGCCAGCAGCTTAACTGAGCAGTTCTTC. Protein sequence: CASSLTEQFF.

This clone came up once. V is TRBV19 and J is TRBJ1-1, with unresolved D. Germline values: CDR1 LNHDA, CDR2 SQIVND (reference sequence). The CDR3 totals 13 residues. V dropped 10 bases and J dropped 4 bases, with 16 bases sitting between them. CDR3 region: CATRAQMGTEAFF. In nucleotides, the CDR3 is TGTGCCACCCGAGCTCAGATGGGCACTGAAGCTTTCTTT.

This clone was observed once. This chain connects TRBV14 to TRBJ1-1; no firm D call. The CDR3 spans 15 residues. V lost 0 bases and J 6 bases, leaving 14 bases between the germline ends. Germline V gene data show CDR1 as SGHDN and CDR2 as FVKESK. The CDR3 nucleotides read TGTGCCAGCAGCCAAGATCCAAGCGGGTGGGCTGAAGCTTTCTTT. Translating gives CASSQDPSGWAEAFF.

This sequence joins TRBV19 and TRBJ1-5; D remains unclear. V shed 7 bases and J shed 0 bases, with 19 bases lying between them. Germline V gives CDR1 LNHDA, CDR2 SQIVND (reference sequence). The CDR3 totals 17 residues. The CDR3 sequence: CASTIAVWQSSNQPQHF. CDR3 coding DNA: TGTGCCAGTACCATTGCAGTGTGGCAGAGTAGCAATCAGCCCCAGCATTTT.

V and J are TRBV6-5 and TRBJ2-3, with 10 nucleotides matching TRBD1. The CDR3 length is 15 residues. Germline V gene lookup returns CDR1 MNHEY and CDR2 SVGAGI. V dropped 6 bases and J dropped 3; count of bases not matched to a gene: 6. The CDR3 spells CASSQGQGRTDTQYF. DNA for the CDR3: TGTGCCAGCAGCCAGGGACAGGGGAGGACAGATACGCAGTATTTT.

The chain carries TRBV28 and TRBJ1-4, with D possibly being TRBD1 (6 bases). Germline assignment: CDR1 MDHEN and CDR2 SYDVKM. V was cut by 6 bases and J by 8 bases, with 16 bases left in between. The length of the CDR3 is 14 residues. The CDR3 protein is CASRGDTGTEKLFF. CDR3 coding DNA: TGTGCCAGCAGAGGGGACACGGGGACGGAAAAACTGTTTTTT.

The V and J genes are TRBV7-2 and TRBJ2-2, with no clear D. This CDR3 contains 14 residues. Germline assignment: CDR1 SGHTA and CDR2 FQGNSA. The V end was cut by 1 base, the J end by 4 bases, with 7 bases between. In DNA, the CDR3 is TGTGCCAGCAGCTTAGTGAAAGGCACCGGGGAGCTGTTTTTT. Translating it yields CASSLVKGTGELFF.